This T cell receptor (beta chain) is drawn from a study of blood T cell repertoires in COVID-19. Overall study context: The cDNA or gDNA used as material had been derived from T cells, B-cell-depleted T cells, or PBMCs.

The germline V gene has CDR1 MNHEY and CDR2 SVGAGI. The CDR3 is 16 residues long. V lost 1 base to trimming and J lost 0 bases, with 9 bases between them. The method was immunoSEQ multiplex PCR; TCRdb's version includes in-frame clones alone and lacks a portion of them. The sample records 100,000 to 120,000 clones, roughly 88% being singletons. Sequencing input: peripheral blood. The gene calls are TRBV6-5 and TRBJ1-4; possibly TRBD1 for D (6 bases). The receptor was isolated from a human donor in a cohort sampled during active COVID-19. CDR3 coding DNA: TGTGCCAGCAGTTACTGGGCAGGGGCAACTAATGAAAAACTGTTTTTT. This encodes CASSYWAGATNEKLFF.